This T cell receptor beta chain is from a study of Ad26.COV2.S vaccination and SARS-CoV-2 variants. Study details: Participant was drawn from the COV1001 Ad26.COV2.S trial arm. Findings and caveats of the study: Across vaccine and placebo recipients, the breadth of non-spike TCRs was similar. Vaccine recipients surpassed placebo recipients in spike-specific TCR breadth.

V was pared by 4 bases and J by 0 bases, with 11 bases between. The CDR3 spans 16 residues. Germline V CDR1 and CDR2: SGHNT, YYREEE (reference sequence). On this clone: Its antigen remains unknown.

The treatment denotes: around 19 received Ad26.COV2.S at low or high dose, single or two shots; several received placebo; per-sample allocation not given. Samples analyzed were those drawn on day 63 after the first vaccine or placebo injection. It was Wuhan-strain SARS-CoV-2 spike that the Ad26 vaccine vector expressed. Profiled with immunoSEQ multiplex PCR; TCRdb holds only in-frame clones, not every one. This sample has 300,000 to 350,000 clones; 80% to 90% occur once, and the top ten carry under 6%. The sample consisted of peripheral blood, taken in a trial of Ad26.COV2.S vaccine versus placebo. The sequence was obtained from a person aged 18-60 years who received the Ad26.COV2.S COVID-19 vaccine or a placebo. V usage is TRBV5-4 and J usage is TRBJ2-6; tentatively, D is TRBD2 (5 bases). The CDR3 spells CASSPWRSSGANVLTF. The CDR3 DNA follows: TGTGCCAGCAGCCCCTGGAGGAGCTCTGGGGCCAACGTCCTGACTTTC.